One sample yielded the 3 T cell receptor beta chains listed below, sequenced in a study of shared clonotypes between healthy human individuals. Clones were sequenced by immunoSEQ multiplex PCR, and TCRdb holds only the in-frame ones, with some missing. The sample contains about 1.1 million clones, around 78% of which appear only once. The sequenced sample consisted of memory CD4+ T cells from PBMCs. Subset: CD45RA-negative fraction. These receptors came from a young man in good health. Some clones in this sample may be carry-over from other donors' samples.

The chain carries TRBV7-9 and TRBJ1-1, with D hard to call. CDR3 length: 15 residues. Trimming stripped 5 bases from V and 4 bases from J, with 17 bases between. Germline V gene lookup returns CDR1 SEHNR and CDR2 FQNEAQ (reference sequence). This CDR3 reads CASSPELAGPTEAFF. CDR3 sequence (DNA): TGTGCCAGCAGCCCAGAATTGGCCGGCCCCACTGAAGCTTTCTTT.

As to this clone: Additional DNA sequences in this sample encode the identical CDR3. This chain uses TRBV6-5 with TRBJ1-2; 9 bases map to TRBD1. The CDR3 has 15 residues. V lost 0 bases to trimming and J lost 4 bases; unmatched junction nucleotides: 3. Looked up from germline, CDR1 is MNHEY and CDR2 is SVGAGI. CDR3 protein: CASSYSGQGSYGYTF. For the CDR3, the DNA is TGTGCCAGCAGTTACTCCGGACAGGGGTCCTATGGCTACACCTTC.

In its sample, this clone was seen a few times. The sample contains more than one DNA sequence encoding this CDR3. The rearrangement joins TRBV19 to TRBJ1-2; D not resolved. Trimming removed 7 bases at V and 2 bases at J, with 8 bases between. The CDR3 has 12 amino acids. The germline V gene encodes CDR1 LNHDA and CDR2 SQIVND (reference sequence). The CDR3 sequence: CASTRGNYGYTF. DNA for the CDR3: TGTGCCAGTACTCGGGGAAACTATGGCTACACCTTC. Supplemented by reference TRBV19 and TRBJ1-2, the full variable domain reads DGGITQSPKYLFRKEGQNVTLSCEQNLNHDAMYWYRQDPGQGLRLIYYSQIVNDFQKGDIAEGYSVSREKKESFPLTVTSAQKNPTAFYLCASTRGNYGYTFGSGTRLTVV.